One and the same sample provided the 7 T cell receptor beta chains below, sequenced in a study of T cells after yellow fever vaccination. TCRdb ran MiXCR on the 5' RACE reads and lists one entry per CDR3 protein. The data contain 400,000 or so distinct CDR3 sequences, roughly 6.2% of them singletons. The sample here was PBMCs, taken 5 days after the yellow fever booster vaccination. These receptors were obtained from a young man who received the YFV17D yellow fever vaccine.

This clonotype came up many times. CDR3 coding DNA: TGTGCCACTATGGACAGGGAAAATGAGCAGTTCTTC. Translation: CATMDRENEQFF. This sequence joins TRBV10-3 and TRBJ2-1; TRBD1 aligns across 8 bases. Trimming removed 10 bases from V and 7 bases from J; junction bases left unmatched: 6. The CDR3 length is 12 residues. The germline V gene encodes CDR1 ENHRY and CDR2 SYGVKD.

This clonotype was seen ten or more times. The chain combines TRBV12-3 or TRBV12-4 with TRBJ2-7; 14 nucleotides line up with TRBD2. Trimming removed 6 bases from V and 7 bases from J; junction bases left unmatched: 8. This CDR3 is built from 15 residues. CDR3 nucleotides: TGTGCCAGCAGCACGACTAGCGGGAGGGTCGGGGAGCAGTACTTC. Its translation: CASSTTSGRVGEQYF.

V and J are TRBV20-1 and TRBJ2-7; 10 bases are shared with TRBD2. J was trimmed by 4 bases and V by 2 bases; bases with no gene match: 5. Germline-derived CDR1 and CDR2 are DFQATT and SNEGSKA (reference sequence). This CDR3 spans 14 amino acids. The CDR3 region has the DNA TGCAGTGCTAGACCCCTAGCGGGAGTATACGAGCAGTACTTC. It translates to CSARPLAGVYEQYF.

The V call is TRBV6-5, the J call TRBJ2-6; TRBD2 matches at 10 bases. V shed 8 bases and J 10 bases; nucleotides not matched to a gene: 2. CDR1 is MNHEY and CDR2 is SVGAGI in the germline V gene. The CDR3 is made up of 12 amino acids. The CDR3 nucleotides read TGTGCCAGCCGAGCGGGAGGGAACGTCCTGACTTTC. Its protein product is CASRAGGNVLTF.

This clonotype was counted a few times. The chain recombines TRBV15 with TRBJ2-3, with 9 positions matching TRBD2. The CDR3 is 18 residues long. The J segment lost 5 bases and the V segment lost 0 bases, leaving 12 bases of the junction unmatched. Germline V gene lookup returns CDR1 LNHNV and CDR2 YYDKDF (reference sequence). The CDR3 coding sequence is TGTGCCACCAGCAGAGAGAGGGGACCGGGACTAGCTCAAGATACGCAGTATTTT. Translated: CATSRERGPGLAQDTQYF.

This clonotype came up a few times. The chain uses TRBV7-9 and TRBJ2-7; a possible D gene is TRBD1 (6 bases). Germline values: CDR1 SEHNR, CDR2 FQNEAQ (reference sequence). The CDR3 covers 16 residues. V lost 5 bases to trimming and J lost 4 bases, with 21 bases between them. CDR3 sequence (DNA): TGTGCCAGCAGCCCAGCATCCTGGGCAGGGGTTTACGAGCAGTACTTC. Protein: CASSPASWAGVYEQYF.

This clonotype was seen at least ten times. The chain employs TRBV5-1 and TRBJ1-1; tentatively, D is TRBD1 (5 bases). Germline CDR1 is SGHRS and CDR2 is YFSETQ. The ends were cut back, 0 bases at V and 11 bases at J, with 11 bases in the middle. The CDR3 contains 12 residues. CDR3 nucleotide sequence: TGCGCCAGCAGCTTGGCCCGGGGGGATGCTTTCTTT. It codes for CASSLARGDAFF.